Presented here are 16 T cell receptor beta chains from one specimen sequenced in a study of early T cells in non-severe SARS-CoV-2 infection. MiXCR, run by TCRdb on the 5' RACE reads, gives a single entry per CDR3 protein. Altogether about 67,000 distinct CDR3 sequences are present, under 14% being singletons, with the ten largest covering 3.5% to 4%. The sequenced sample was whole blood. These TCRs come from an adult who was a healthcare worker with PCR-confirmed SARS-CoV-2 infection or an uninfected control (not recorded which).

This clonotype was counted many times. The rearrangement links TRBV13 to TRBJ2-7; 7 bases match TRBD2. The germline gives CDR1 PRHDT, CDR2 FYEKMQ (reference sequence). The CDR3 covers 15 residues. V dropped 0 bases and J dropped 6; count of bases not matched to a gene: 8. CDR3 sequence: CASSLGGTKRLEQYF. The CDR3 nucleotides are TGTGCCAGCAGCTTAGGCGGGACTAAGCGACTCGAGCAGTACTTC.

This rearrangement joins TRBV11-3 to TRBJ2-1; possibly TRBD2 for D (5 bases). Germline V gene sequence: CDR1 SGHNT, CDR2 YENEEA. This CDR3 spans 15 amino acids. The ends were cut back, 5 bases at V and 0 bases at J, with 11 bases in the middle. The CDR3 coding sequence is TGTGCCAGCAGCCTGTTCAGCGGCTCCTACAATGAGCAGTTCTTC. Its translation is CASSLFSGSYNEQFF. Based on the CDR3 plus reference TRBV11-3 and TRBJ2-1, the full variable domain is EAGVVQSPRYKIIEKKQPVAFWCNPISGHNTLYWYLQNLGQGPELLIRYENEEAVDDSQLPKDRFSAERLKGVDSTLKIQPAELGDSAVYLCASSLFSGSYNEQFFGPGTRLTVL.

There are many counts of this clonotype. V usage is TRBV5-1 and J usage is TRBJ2-1; 7 bases map to TRBD2. The germline V gene has CDR1 SGHRS and CDR2 YFSETQ. The CDR3 sequence is 16 residues long. Trimming cost V 2 bases and J 9 bases; bases outside gene matches: 14. The CDR3 reads CASSFLPGGGEGEQFF. The CDR3 DNA reads TGCGCCAGCAGCTTTCTACCGGGAGGAGGAGAGGGTGAGCAGTTCTTC.

This clonotype was seen a handful of times. The V gene is TRBV6-2 or TRBV6-3, the J gene TRBJ1-5; a possible D gene is TRBD1 (5 bases). The CDR3 is 17 amino acids. CDR1 and CDR2 (germline): MNHEY, SVGEGT. V was cut by 2 bases and J by 1 base, with 15 bases left in between. The CDR3 nucleotides read TGTGCCAGCAGTTACGGGGCAGGGCAGCCGAGCAATCAGCCCCAGCATTTT. It codes for CASSYGAGQPSNQPQHF.

This clonotype was counted many times. The gene calls are TRBV3-1 and TRBJ2-7; D gene uncertain. Trimming left V 1 base short and J 6 bases short, with 13 bases between. Germline assignment: CDR1 LGHDT and CDR2 YNNKEL (reference sequence). The CDR3 loop spans 14 amino acids. The CDR3 DNA sequence: TGTGCCAGCAGCCAAGCCCGTCTCGGGCGCGAGCAGTACTTC. Translation: CASSQARLGREQYF.

The table lists this clonotype with a few counts. The genes are TRBV5-4 and TRBJ1-2, with 7 bases matching TRBD1. The CDR3 runs to 16 residues. Trimming removed 4 bases from V and 5 bases from J; junction bases left unmatched: 14. CDR1 is SGHNT and CDR2 is YYREEE in the germline V gene (reference sequence). CDR3 sequence: CASSPILDREGYGYTF. CDR3 nucleotide sequence: TGTGCCAGCAGCCCCATCTTAGACAGGGAAGGGTATGGCTACACCTTC.

This clonotype was seen repeatedly, ten times or more. The rearrangement links TRBV5-1 to TRBJ2-7; a weak D match, TRBD2 (5 bases). From germline, CDR1 is SGHRS and CDR2 YFSETQ. This CDR3 is 13 amino acids long. The germline V and J ends were trimmed by 5 bases and 6 bases, with 15 bases remaining between them. As DNA, the CDR3 is TGCGCCAGCAGACTGTCAGGAGGCGGCGAGCAGTACTTC. This sequence encodes CASRLSGGGEQYF.

In its sample, this clonotype was seen many times. As DNA, the CDR3 is TGTGCCACCCATCACGGTATAGCCGGGGAGCTGTTTTTT. Translation: CATHHGIAGELFF. The chain combines TRBV28 with TRBJ2-2; D gene ambiguous. Germline V gives CDR1 MDHEN, CDR2 SYDVKM. The V gene lost 10 bases and the J gene lost 6 bases, with 15 bases spanning the gap. The CDR3 extends over 13 amino acids. The full variable domain, with the rest looked up from reference TRBV28 and TRBJ2-2, is DVKVTQSSRYLVKRTGEKVFLECVQDMDHENMFWYRQDPGLGLRLIYFSYDVKMKEKGDIPEGYSVSREKKERFSLILESASTNQTSMYLCATHHGIAGELFFGEGSRLTVL.

At least ten counts were recorded for this clonotype. The rearrangement links TRBV29-1 to TRBJ2-7; 11 bases are a match to TRBD2. Germline CDR1 is SQVTM and CDR2 is ANQGSEA. After removal of 3 bases from V and 1 base from J, the junction contained 8 bases not matched to a gene. CDR3 length: 16 amino acids. The CDR3 loop is CSVEGRLAGSSYEQYF. CDR3 DNA sequence: TGCAGCGTTGAGGGGAGACTAGCGGGATCTTCCTACGAGCAGTACTTC.

This clonotype was recorded at least ten times. The CDR3 DNA is TGTGCCTGGAGTGGCGGACAGGGCGTATCCTACGAGCAGTACTTC. Its protein product is CAWSGGQGVSYEQYF. The chain couples TRBV30 to TRBJ2-7; 8 bases align to TRBD1. The germline gives CDR1 GTSNPN, CDR2 SVGIG (reference sequence). The CDR3 totals 15 residues. The ends lost 1 base at V and 1 base at J; junction bases unmatched: 6.

This clonotype has a handful of counts. The V gene is TRBV5-1, the J gene TRBJ1-2, with a weak D call TRBD1 (6 bases). Germline lookup yields CDR1 SGHRS and CDR2 YFSETQ. The germline V and J ends were trimmed by 2 bases and 2 bases, with 19 bases remaining between them. The CDR3 has 17 amino acids. CDR3 DNA: TGCGCCAGCAGCTTTAGGCGCGGGGGGCAGAGAAACTATGGCTACACCTTC. This encodes CASSFRRGGQRNYGYTF.

This sequence joins TRBV7-9 and TRBJ2-5; 8 nucleotides agree with TRBD2. J was trimmed by 5 bases and V by 5 bases; bases with no gene match: 7. CDR1 SEHNR and CDR2 FQNEAQ come from the germline V gene (reference sequence). The CDR3 loop spans 14 amino acids. The CDR3 sequence: CASSISGTIETQYF. CDR3 nucleotides: TGTGCCAGCAGCATTAGCGGGACGATCGAGACCCAGTACTTC.

The chain employs TRBV12-3 or TRBV12-4 and TRBJ1-1, with D perhaps TRBD1 (6 bases). The CDR3 is 17 amino acids. V lost 7 bases and J 0 bases, leaving 21 bases between the germline ends. CDR3 in DNA: TGTGCCAGCACCCTCGGGGACACCCCCAACATGAACACTGAAGCTTTCTTT. It specifies CASTLGDTPNMNTEAFF.

The chain combines TRBV13 with TRBJ2-7, with TRBD2 matching over 10 bases. The CDR3 is 18 residues long. Trimming cost V 6 bases and J 2 bases; bases outside gene matches: 16. Per the germline V gene, CDR1 is PRHDT and CDR2 is FYEKMQ (reference sequence). CDR3 sequence: CASSTNTPGTSETYEQYF. The DNA for the CDR3 is TGTGCCAGCAGTACCAACACTCCCGGGACTAGCGAGACCTACGAGCAGTACTTC.

The sample holds many counts of this clonotype. This chain connects TRBV6-5 to TRBJ1-2; D may be TRBD1 (6 bases). Germline loops: CDR1 MNHEY, CDR2 SVGAGI. CDR3 length equals 14 residues. V gave up 5 bases and J gave up 4 bases, with 14 bases separating them. CDR3 residues: CASSPGQGRYGYTF. In nucleotides, the CDR3 is TGTGCCAGCAGTCCCGGGCAGGGGCGCTATGGCTACACCTTC.

This clonotype was counted at least ten times. The chain carries TRBV18 and TRBJ2-2; D is ambiguous. The germline V and J ends were trimmed by 6 bases and 1 base, with 6 bases remaining between them. Germline CDR1 is KGHSH and CDR2 is LQKENI. This CDR3 is 13 amino acids long. Here the CDR3 reads CASSGQNTGELFF. DNA of the CDR3: TGTGCCAGCTCGGGTCAGAACACCGGGGAGCTGTTTTTT.